What follows are 14 T cell receptor beta chains derived from one specimen sequenced in a study of blood T cell repertoires in COVID-19. The method was immunoSEQ multiplex PCR; TCRdb's version includes in-frame clones alone and lacks a portion of them. This table has about 100,000 clones, roughly 88% appearing once. Sequencing used peripheral blood. These TCRs come from a human donor in a cohort sampled during active COVID-19.

The chain uses TRBV28 and TRBJ2-1, with 8 bases lining up with TRBD2. V lost 2 bases to trimming and J lost 0 bases; unmatched junction nucleotides: 3. Germline loops: CDR1 MDHEN, CDR2 SYDVKM. CDR3 length: 16 residues. The CDR3 bases are TGTGCCAGCAGTTTACCCAGCGGGAGCTCCTACAATGAGCAGTTCTTC. It translates to CASSLPSGSSYNEQFF.

The V gene is TRBV28, the J gene TRBJ2-7, with 10 bases aligning to TRBD2. The CDR3 contains 15 residues. Germline loops: CDR1 MDHEN, CDR2 SYDVKM. Losses at the gene ends were 4 bases for V and 3 bases for J; bases not matched to a gene: 6. CDR3 coding DNA: TGTGCCAGCAGTTCACTTACTAGCGGGGTCTACGAGCAGTACTTC. As protein: CASSSLTSGVYEQYF.

Written as DNA, the CDR3 is TGTGCCAGCAGTAGCAGGGGGCTCCTCCACTTT. This encodes CASSSRGLLHF. The chain couples TRBV2 to TRBJ1-6; the match to TRBD1 covers 8 bases. Germline CDR1 reads SNHLY; CDR2 reads FYNNEI. Trimming cost V 5 bases and J 15 bases; bases outside gene matches: 3. This CDR3 is 11 amino acids long.

This sequence joins TRBV6-1 and TRBJ1-1, with D uncertain. Per germline, CDR1 MNHNS and CDR2 SASEGT. The CDR3 is made up of 14 amino acids. V was trimmed by 1 base and J by 4 bases, leaving 10 bases between them. CDR3 DNA sequence: TGTGCCAGCAGTGAAGGGTCGGGTCCCACTGAAGCTTTCTTT. The encoded protein is CASSEGSGPTEAFF.

The V gene is TRBV5-1, the J gene TRBJ1-5; D is perhaps TRBD1 (6 bases). The germline V gene has CDR1 SGHRS and CDR2 YFSETQ. The CDR3 length is 15 residues. V lost 0 bases, J lost 4 bases, and 11 bases lay in between. CDR3 DNA: TGCGCCAGCAGCTTGGATGGGACACAGAATCAGCCCCAGCATTTT. Amino acid sequence: CASSLDGTQNQPQHF.

The rearrangement links TRBV27 to TRBJ1-5; possible D gene TRBD1, 5 bases. The CDR3 is 18 residues long. Germline lookup yields CDR1 MNHEY and CDR2 SMNVEV (reference sequence). V lost 6 bases to trimming and J lost 0 bases, with 21 bases between them. The CDR3 bases are TGTGCCAGCAGGACTACCGGGGGACTGAAGTATAGCAATCAGCCCCAGCATTTT. Encoded protein: CASRTTGGLKYSNQPQHF.

The chain recombines TRBV19 with TRBJ2-7, with D possibly TRBD2 on 6 matching bases. Germline-derived CDR1 and CDR2 are LNHDA and SQIVND (reference sequence). CDR3 size: 15 residues. Trimming pared 5 bases from V and 2 bases from J, leaving 16 bases between. The CDR3 DNA follows: TGTGCCAGTAGTTACGTTGGCGGGACGACCTACGAGCAGTACTTC. This encodes CASSYVGGTTYEQYF.

This chain joins TRBV20-1 and TRBJ2-7; a possible D gene is TRBD1 (6 bases). This CDR3 has 11 amino acids. Looked up from germline, CDR1 is DFQATT and CDR2 is SNEGSKA (reference sequence). V shed 6 bases and J shed 6 bases, with 12 bases lying between them. The CDR3 protein is CSAGATGEQYF. CDR3 DNA sequence: TGCAGTGCGGGGGCTACCGGCGAGCAGTACTTC.

The chain has TRBV5-1 and TRBJ2-1; 8 nucleotides line up with TRBD2. The CDR3 covers 16 residues. V lost 3 bases and J lost 8; bases outside the gene matches: 13. In germline, CDR1 is SGHRS, CDR2 YFSETQ. The CDR3 loop reads CASSSQGAGGGDEQFF. The DNA for the CDR3 is TGCGCCAGCAGCTCCCAAGGCGCGGGAGGAGGCGATGAGCAGTTCTTC.

The chain joins TRBV28 to TRBJ1-4, with 8 positions matching TRBD1. CDR1 and CDR2 from the germline V gene are MDHEN and SYDVKM. J gave up 7 bases and V 5 bases, and 9 bases lay outside the gene matches. The CDR3 is 15 residues long. CDR3 DNA sequence: TGTGCCAGCAGTGCACTAACAGGGGGGACTGAAAAACTGTTTTTT. It translates to CASSALTGGTEKLFF.

CDR3 amino acids: CASSSGQGSATNEKLFF. Written as DNA, the CDR3 is TGCGCCAGCAGCTCCGGACAGGGGTCTGCAACTAATGAAAAACTGTTTTTT. The J gene is TRBJ1-4, the V gene TRBV5-1; 9 positions agree with TRBD1. V shed 3 bases, J shed 0 bases, and the junction held 6 bases outside the gene matches. There are 17 residues in the CDR3. Germline CDR1 reads SGHRS; CDR2 reads YFSETQ.

This chain joins TRBV5-1 and TRBJ2-1; TRBD1 matches 8 bases. This CDR3 spans 11 amino acids. The germline CDR1 and CDR2 sequences are SGHRS and YFSETQ. The trim removed 4 bases at V and 13 bases at J, leaving 4 bases unmatched. CDR3 nucleotide sequence: TGCGCCAGCAGCATAGACAGGGGACAGTTCTTC. It encodes CASSIDRGQFF.

This clone was seen a few times. The chain's CDR3 is CSPVGGQETQYF. CDR3 DNA sequence: TGCAGCCCAGTGGGGGGCCAAGAGACCCAGTACTTC. This chain connects TRBV29-1 to TRBJ2-5; TRBD2 is a possible D gene (6 bases). Germline loops: CDR1 SQVTM, CDR2 ANQGSEA. Trimming removed 8 bases from V and 1 base from J, with 11 bases in between. The CDR3 totals 12 residues.

J is TRBJ1-1 and V is TRBV28; D remains unclear. Germline CDR1 MDHEN, CDR2 SYDVKM. CDR3 length equals 12 residues. Trimming pared 8 bases from V and 0 bases from J, leaving 7 bases between. The CDR3 is CASLRLNTEAFF. The CDR3, as DNA: TGTGCCAGCTTACGGTTGAACACTGAAGCTTTCTTT.